This T cell receptor beta chain was captured by sequencing in a study of radiotherapy plus CTLA-4 blockade in lung cancer (dated by TCRdb to 2017 to 2018). Background on the whole study: Among enrolled patients, approximately 19% had an objective response and roughly 31% reached disease control.

V loses 0 bases, J loses 5 bases, and the germline ends lie 17 bases apart. The CDR3 numbers 16 residues from cysteine through phenylalanine. Only the CDR3 part of the read is kept: 48 bases, read in frame from the first base. Taken from the germline V gene, the CDR1 and CDR2 loops are SGDLS and YYNGEE. In this study, focal radiation therapy paired with CTLA-4 blockade (ipilimumab) was tested in patients who had chemo-refractory metastatic non-small-cell lung cancer. In the case of this clone: No cognate antigen has been identified for it. Nothing much larger sits one base from this clone, and base qualities are not available.

Library generation was performed with the immunoSEQ multiplex PCR assay. What TCRdb holds here is the immuneACCESS table cut down to in-frame rearrangements. Part of the clones is not present; checked against another copy, under half of the missing clones reflect an unresolved V gene, and the others are unexplained. The sample profile shows fewer than 100,000 clones; roughly four fifths of them were found once. Of the sample, 0.82% is held by the ten largest clones. The investigation overall reported the following: Early dynamic changes in blood T cell clones, together with increased serum interferon-beta after radiation, were reported as the strongest predictors of response. After treatment with radiotherapy and ipilimumab, TCR clones that originated in tumors expanded in peripheral blood.

The starting material was peripheral blood, obtained from a patient treated with radiotherapy plus ipilimumab. The sequence was obtained from a human donor with non-small cell lung cancer who had stable disease on radiotherapy plus ipilimumab. The sequence joins TRBV9 to TRBJ1-1, with a tentative D gene TRBD1 over 5 matching bases. The CDR3 is CASSVDAGRRGTEAFF. The DNA is TGTGCCAGCAGCGTAGACGCCGGACGGCGGGGGACTGAAGCTTTCTTT.